This T cell receptor beta chain is drawn from a study of T cells after yellow fever vaccination. About the research overall: Researchers used SMART-Seq v4 Ultra Low Input to prepare fractions that had low cell numbers.

Findings and limits, study-wide: Once the booster was given, most primary-vaccination clones reappeared, at 95% to 98% for CD4 and over 70% for CD8.

CDR3 length: 14 residues. V lost 3 bases to trimming and J lost 6 bases; unmatched junction nucleotides: 2. Germline V gene data show CDR1 as SGHRS and CDR2 as YFSETQ. The study made its TCR cDNA through 5'RACE template switching. That step introduced a universal primer site along with UMIs. One entry per CDR3 protein results from TCRdb running MiXCR on the 5' RACE reads. The data show more than 200,000 distinct CDR3 sequences, about 3.7% seen once. This clonotype came up many times. Its antigen is unknown. Sequences were derived from PBMCs, sampled 15 days after the yellow fever booster vaccination. The source is a man younger than 35 who received the YFV17D yellow fever vaccine. The J gene is TRBJ1-4, the V gene TRBV5-1; 10 positions match TRBD1. CDR3 amino acids: CASSSGTGDEKLFF. The CDR3 DNA is TGCGCCAGCAGCTCCGGGACAGGGGATGAAAAACTGTTTTTT.